This T cell receptor beta chain was profiled in a study of T-cell reconstitution after alpha-beta-depleted transplantation in children. For TCRbeta, the library was prepared with unique molecular identifiers. TCRdb processed the PCR reads anew with MiXCR; each CDR3 protein has one entry. The sample yields nearly 550,000 distinct CDR3 sequences, roughly 18% seen once. V was clipped by 4 bases and J by 3 bases, with 8 bases between them. The CDR3 sequence is 13 residues long. Germline V gene lookup returns CDR1 SGHRS and CDR2 YFSETQ. V and J are TRBV5-1 and TRBJ2-1; no firm D call. This clonotype originated in a human donor who donated a stem cell graft to a child with acute lymphoblastic leukemia. This material consisted of PBMCs from the stem cell graft donor, taken from the stem cell graft. The CDR3: CASSAQYYNEQFF. The CDR3 bases are TGCGCCAGCAGCGCCCAATACTACAATGAGCAGTTCTTC.